The TCR beta chain described here comes from a study of regulatory and conventional T cells in RAG deficiency. This table comes from immunoSEQ multiplex PCR, and its TCRdb copy is limited to in-frame clones, with some not included. The sample lists roughly 29,000 clones; more than 90% were seen once. Genomic DNA came from blood conventional CD4+ T cells gated CD25-low CD127-high. A further study also used this sample, focusing on regulatory T cells. That investigation notes: The PCR used 52 TRBV and 13 TRBJ primers.

Sequencing was performed on CD25- CD4+ T cells sorted from blood. This clonotype was obtained from a human donor in good health.

CDR3 sequence (DNA): TGTGCCAGCAGCTTAACGGGGACTTTGGGCACTGAAGCTTTCTTT. Translation gives CASSLTGTLGTEAFF. The chain is built from TRBV7-3 and TRBJ1-1; D may be TRBD1 (5 bases). CDR3 length: 15 residues. Germline CDR1 and CDR2: SGHTA and FQGTGA. V gave up 0 bases and J gave up 4 bases, with 12 bases separating them.